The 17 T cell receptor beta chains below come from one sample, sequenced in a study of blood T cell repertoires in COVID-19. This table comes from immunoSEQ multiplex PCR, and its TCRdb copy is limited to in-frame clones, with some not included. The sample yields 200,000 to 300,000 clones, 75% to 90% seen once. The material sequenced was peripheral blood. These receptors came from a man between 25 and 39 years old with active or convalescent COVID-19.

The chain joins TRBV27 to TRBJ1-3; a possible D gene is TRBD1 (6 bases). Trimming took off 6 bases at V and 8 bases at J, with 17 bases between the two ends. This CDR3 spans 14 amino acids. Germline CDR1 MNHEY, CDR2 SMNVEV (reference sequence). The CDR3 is CASRLRGQGDTIYF. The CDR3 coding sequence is TGTGCCAGCAGGCTAAGGGGACAAGGCGACACCATATATTTT.

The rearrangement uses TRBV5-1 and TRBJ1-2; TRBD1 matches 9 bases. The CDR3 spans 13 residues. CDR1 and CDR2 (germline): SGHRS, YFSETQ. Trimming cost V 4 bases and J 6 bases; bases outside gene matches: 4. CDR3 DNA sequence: TGCGCCAGCAGCCCCGGGACAGGGAATGGCTACACCTTC. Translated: CASSPGTGNGYTF.

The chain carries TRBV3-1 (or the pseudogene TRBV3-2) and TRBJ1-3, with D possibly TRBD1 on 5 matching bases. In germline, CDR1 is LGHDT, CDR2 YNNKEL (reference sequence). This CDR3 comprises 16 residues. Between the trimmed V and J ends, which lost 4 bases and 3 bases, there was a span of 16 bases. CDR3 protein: CASSLLDTAVGNTIYF. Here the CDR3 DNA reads TGTGCCAGCAGCCTACTGGACACAGCCGTTGGAAACACCATATATTTT.

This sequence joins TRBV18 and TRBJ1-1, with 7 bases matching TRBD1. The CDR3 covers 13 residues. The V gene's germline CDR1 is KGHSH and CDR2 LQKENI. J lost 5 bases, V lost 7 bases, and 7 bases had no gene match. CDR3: CASWRTGNTEAFF. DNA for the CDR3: TGTGCCAGCTGGAGGACAGGCAATACTGAAGCTTTCTTT. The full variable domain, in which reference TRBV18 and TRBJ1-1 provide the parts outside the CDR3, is NAGVMQNPRHLVRRRGQEARLRCSPMKGHSHVYWYRQLPEEGLKFMVYLQKENIIDESGMPKERFSAEFPKEGPSILRIQQVVRGDSAAYFCASWRTGNTEAFFGQGTRLTVV.

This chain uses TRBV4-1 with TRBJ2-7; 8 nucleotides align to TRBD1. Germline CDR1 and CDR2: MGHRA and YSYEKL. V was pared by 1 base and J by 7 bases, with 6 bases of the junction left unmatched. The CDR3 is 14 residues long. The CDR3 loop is CASSQVQGAGEQYF. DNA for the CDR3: TGCGCCAGCAGCCAAGTTCAGGGGGCGGGAGAGCAGTACTTC.

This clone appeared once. DNA for the CDR3: TGTGCCAGCAGCTTATACGGACAGGGGGAGTCCTACAATGAGCAGTTCTTC. Protein product: CASSLYGQGESYNEQFF. The chain couples TRBV11-2 to TRBJ2-1; 10 positions match TRBD1. J was trimmed by 1 base and V by 2 bases; bases with no gene match: 5. The CDR3 has 17 residues. Germline V gene lookup returns CDR1 SGHAT and CDR2 FQNNGV.

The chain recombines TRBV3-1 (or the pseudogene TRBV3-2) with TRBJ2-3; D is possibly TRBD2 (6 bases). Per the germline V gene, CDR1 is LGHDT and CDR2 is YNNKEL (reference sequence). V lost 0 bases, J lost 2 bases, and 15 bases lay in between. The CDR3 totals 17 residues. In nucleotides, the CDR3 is TGTGCCAGCAGCCAAGAGGCTGCGGGGTGGCCCACAGATACGCAGTATTTT. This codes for CASSQEAAGWPTDTQYF.

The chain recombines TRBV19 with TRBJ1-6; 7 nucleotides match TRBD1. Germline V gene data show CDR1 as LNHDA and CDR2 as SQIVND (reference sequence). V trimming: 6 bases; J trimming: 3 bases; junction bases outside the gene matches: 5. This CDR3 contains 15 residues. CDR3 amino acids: CASRRRDSYNSPLHF. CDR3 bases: TGTGCCAGTAGACGCCGGGACAGCTATAATTCACCCCTCCACTTT.

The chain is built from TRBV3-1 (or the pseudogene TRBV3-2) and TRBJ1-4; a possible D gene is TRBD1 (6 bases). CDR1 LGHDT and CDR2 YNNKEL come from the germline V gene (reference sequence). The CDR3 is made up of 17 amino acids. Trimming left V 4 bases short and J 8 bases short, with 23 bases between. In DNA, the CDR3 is TGTGCCAGCAGCCCACTGGTGGGAGGGGACACCTTAGAAAAACTGTTTTTT. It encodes CASSPLVGGDTLEKLFF.

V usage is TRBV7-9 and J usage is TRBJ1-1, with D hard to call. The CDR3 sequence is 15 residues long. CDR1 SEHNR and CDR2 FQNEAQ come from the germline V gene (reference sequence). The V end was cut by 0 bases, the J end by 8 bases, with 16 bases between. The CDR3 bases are TGTGCCAGCAGCTTAGCGTCTATCGGGGTTTCGGAAGCTTTCTTT. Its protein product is CASSLASIGVSEAFF.

Here the CDR3 DNA reads TGTGCCAGCAGCCTTCAGGGGGACCACTACGAGCAGTACTTC. As protein: CASSLQGDHYEQYF. This chain uses TRBV7-9 with TRBJ2-7; 7 bases align to TRBD1. V trimming: 5 bases; J trimming: 3 bases; junction bases outside the gene matches: 7. Germline V gene sequence: CDR1 SEHNR, CDR2 FQNEAQ (reference sequence). The CDR3 totals 14 residues. The variable domain in full, with the rest retrieved from reference TRBV7-9 and TRBJ2-7, is DTGVSQNPRHKITKRGQNVTFRCDPISEHNRLYWYRQTLGQGPEFLTYFQNEAQLEKSRLLSDRFSAERPKGSFSTLEIQRTEQGDSAMYLCASSLQGDHYEQYFGPGTRLTVT.

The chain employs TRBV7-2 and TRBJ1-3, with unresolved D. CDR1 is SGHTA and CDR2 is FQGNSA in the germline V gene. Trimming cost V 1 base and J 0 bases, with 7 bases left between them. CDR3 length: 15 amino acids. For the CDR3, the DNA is TGTGCCAGCAGCTTAGTTAGTAACTCTGGAAACACCATATATTTT. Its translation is CASSLVSNSGNTIYF.

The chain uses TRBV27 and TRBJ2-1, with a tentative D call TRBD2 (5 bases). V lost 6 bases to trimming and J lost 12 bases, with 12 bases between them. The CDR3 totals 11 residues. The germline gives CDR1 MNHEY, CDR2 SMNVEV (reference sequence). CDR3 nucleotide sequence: TGTGCCAGCAGCAACGGACGGGGGCAGTTCTTC. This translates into CASSNGRGQFF.

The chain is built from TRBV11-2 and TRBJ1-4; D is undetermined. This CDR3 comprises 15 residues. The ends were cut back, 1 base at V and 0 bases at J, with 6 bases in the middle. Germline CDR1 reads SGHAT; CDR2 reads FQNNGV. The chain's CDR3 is CASSLGIATNEKLFF. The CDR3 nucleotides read TGTGCCAGCAGCTTAGGTATTGCAACTAATGAAAAACTGTTTTTT.

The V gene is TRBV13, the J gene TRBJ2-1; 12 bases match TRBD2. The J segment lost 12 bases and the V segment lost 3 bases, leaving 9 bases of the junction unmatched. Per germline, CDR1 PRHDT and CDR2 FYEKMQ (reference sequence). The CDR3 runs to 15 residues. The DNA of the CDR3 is TGTGCCAGCAGCTTTGGGACTAGCGGGCCAGGAGCGCAGTTCTTC. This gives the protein CASSFGTSGPGAQFF.

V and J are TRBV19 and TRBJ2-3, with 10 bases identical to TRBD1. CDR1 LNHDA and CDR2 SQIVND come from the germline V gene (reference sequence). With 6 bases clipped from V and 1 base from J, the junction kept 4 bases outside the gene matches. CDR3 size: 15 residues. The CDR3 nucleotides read TGTGCCAGTAGAACCGGGACAGGGGGCACAGATACGCAGTATTTT. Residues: CASRTGTGGTDTQYF.

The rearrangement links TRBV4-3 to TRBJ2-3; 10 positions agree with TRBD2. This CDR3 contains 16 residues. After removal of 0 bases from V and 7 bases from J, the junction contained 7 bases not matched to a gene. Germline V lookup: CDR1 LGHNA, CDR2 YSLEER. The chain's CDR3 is CASSQDRLAGVNTQYF. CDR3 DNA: TGCGCCAGCAGCCAAGATAGGCTAGCGGGGGTGAATACGCAGTATTTT.